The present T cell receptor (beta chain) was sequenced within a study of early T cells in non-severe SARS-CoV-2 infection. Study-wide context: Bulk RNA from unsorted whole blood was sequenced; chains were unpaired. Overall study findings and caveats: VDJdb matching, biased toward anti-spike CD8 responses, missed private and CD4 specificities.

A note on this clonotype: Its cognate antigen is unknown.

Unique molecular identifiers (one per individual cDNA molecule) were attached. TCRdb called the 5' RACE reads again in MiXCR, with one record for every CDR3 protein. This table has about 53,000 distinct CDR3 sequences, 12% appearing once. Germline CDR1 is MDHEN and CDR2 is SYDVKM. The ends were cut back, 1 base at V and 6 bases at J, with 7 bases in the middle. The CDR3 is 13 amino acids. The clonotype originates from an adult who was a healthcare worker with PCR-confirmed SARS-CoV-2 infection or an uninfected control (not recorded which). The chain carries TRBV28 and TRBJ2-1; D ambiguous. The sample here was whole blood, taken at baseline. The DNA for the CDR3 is TGTGCCAGCAGTTTATTACCGGCCAATGAGCAGTTCTTC. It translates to CASSLLPANEQFF.